This is a list of T cell receptor beta chains from one sample in a study of regulatory T cells in long-lasting Graves disease. Via MiXCR, TCRdb re-called the multiplex PCR reads, giving one row per CDR3 protein. Here the sample spans roughly 470,000 distinct CDR3 sequences, less than 25% being singletons. The specimen was peripheral blood mononuclear cells (PBMCs), collected when the disease was refractory, from a patient treated with antithyroid drugs. These receptors originate from a female donor with Graves disease. The CDR3 runs from the conserved cysteine through the conserved F or W. The order of the fields is V gene, CDR3 length, J gene, clone size, D gene, CDR3 DNA, CDR3 protein. The D gene is left open where the match is weak. Expanded clones get a size class; other rows say once, few or many, or leave the size out.

>TRBV6-5|14|TRBJ1-1|NA|NA
TGTGCCAGCAGTTTATCTACAGGGAGCACTGAAGCTTTCTTT
CASSLSTGSTEAFF
>TRBV29-1|14|TRBJ2-2|many|NA
TGCAGCGTTGAAGATCTCGGAGTCACCGGGGAGCTGTTTTTT
CSVEDLGVTGELFF
>TRBV19|17|TRBJ2-2|few|TRBD2
TGTGCCAGTAGCCGAAATAGCGGGAGGGCCAACACCGGGGAGCTGTTTTTT
CASSRNSGRANTGELFF
>TRBV14|17|TRBJ1-4|NA|NA
TGTGCCAGCAGCCAAGATACCGTGGCATGGGGTAATGAAAAACTGTTTTTT
CASSQDTVAWGNEKLFF
>TRBV19|15|TRBJ1-2|few|TRBD1
TGTGCCAGTAGTATTACCAGGGGGCCGCACTATGGCTACACCTTC
CASSITRGPHYGYTF
>TRBV28|14|TRBJ1-1|many|NA
TGTGCCAGCAGTTTAGGGGCCCAGAACACTGAAGCTTTCTTT
CASSLGAQNTEAFF
>TRBV27|14|TRBJ1-5|few|NA
TGTGCCAGCAGTTTTTCAGGGTCGGGTCAGCCCCAGCATTTT
CASSFSGSGQPQHF
>TRBV12-5|16|TRBJ2-7|many|TRBD1
TGTGCTAGTGGTTTGGTCCTTGGGACAGGGGGCTTCGAGCAGTACTTC
CASGLVLGTGGFEQYF
>TRBV28|14|TRBJ2-7|NA|TRBD1
TGTGCCAGCAGTGAGGCAGGGGGTTCCTACGGGCAGTACTTC
CASSEAGGSYGQYF
>TRBV24-1|15|TRBJ2-5|many|NA
TGTGCCACCAGTGATCCTAAAGGTTCGTCAGAGACCCAGTACTTC
CATSDPKGSSETQYF
>TRBV12-3/TRBV12-4|13|TRBJ1-2|NA|NA
TGTGCCAGCAGTATCCAGCGGCGGTGGGGCTACACCTTC
CASSIQRRWGYTF
>TRBV19|14|TRBJ2-7|NA|NA
TGTGCCAGTAGTTTTGGACGAACCTCCTACGAGCAGTACTTC
CASSFGRTSYEQYF
>TRBV10-3|12|TRBJ1-2|many|TRBD1
TGTGCCATCAGTGGGGACAGCTATGGCTACACCTTC
CAISGDSYGYTF
>TRBV5-4|16|TRBJ2-5|NA|TRBD2
TGTGCCAGCAGCTCAGGACTAGCGGGAGAAAGTGAGACCCAGTACTTC
CASSSGLAGESETQYF
>TRBV29-1|13|TRBJ2-5|NA|NA
TGCAGCGCGAGGGAGGGGGCAGGGGAGACCCAGTACTTC
CSAREGAGETQYF
>TRBV6-1|15|TRBJ2-7|NA|TRBD1
TGTGCCAGCAGGGAAACAGGGGGGAGCTCCTACGAGCAGTACTTC
CASRETGGSSYEQYF
>TRBV7-6|16|TRBJ2-7|many|NA
TGTGCCAGCAGCTTAGGCATGGCGGGAAGCTCCTACGAGCAGTACTTC
CASSLGMAGSSYEQYF
>TRBV28|14|TRBJ2-7|many|TRBD1
TGTGCCAGCAGTATCAGGGACAGGGACTACGAGCAGTACTTC
CASSIRDRDYEQYF
>TRBV20-1|12|TRBJ2-5|few|NA
TGCAGTGCTAGATATGGAGGAGAGACCCAGTACTTC
CSARYGGETQYF
>TRBV9|15|TRBJ2-2|few|NA
TGTGCCAGCAGCGTAGAGGGCGTAATGACCGGGGAGCTGTTTTTT
CASSVEGVMTGELFF
>TRBV29-1|12|TRBJ2-7|many|NA
TGCAGCGTTGGGGACTGGACCTACGAGCAGTACTTC
CSVGDWTYEQYF
>TRBV28|17|TRBJ2-3|NA|TRBD2
TGTGCCAGCAGTTTAAGCGGACTAGCGGACCTCACAGATACGCAGTATTTT
CASSLSGLADLTDTQYF
>TRBV28|14|TRBJ2-5|many|NA
TGTGCCAGCTCATCTGAGGCGGTGTGGGAGACCCAGTACTTC
CASSSEAVWETQYF
>TRBV19|14|TRBJ1-1|few|TRBD1
TGTGCCAGTGGAACACCCCCAGGGGGGACTGAAGCTTTCTTT
CASGTPPGGTEAFF
>TRBV28|14|TRBJ2-5|many|TRBD1
TGTGCCAGCAGCTCTACAGGGGGTCGAGAGACCCAGTACTTC
CASSSTGGRETQYF
>TRBV7-2|12|TRBJ2-4|NA|TRBD1
TGTGCCAGCAGCTCAACCGGACAGGTTCAGTACTTC
CASSSTGQVQYF
>TRBV12-3/TRBV12-4|14|TRBJ1-1|many|NA
TGTGCCAGCAGTAGACAGTTCATGAACACTGAAGCTTTCTTT
CASSRQFMNTEAFF
>TRBV27|15|TRBJ1-4|many|TRBD1
TGTGCCAGCACAAATACGGGACAGCTTAATGAAAAACTGTTTTTT
CASTNTGQLNEKLFF
>TRBV7-2|17|TRBJ2-3|few|TRBD2
TGTGCCAGCAGCTTTCCCTTAGCGGGAGGGGCGGAAGATACGCAGTATTTT
CASSFPLAGGAEDTQYF
>TRBV29-1|13|TRBJ1-1|NA|NA
TGCAGCGTGTCCCACGGCCTGAACACTGAAGCTTTCTTT
CSVSHGLNTEAFF
>TRBV2|15|TRBJ1-5|NA|NA
TGTGCCAGCAGTGATTCCATCAGGGGCCAACGGCCCCAGCATTTT
CASSDSIRGQRPQHF
>TRBV28|14|TRBJ2-7|many|TRBD2
TGTGCCAGCAGTCGGACTAGCCTGTCCTACGAGCAGTACTTC
CASSRTSLSYEQYF
>TRBV28|15|TRBJ1-1|many|NA
TGTGCCAGCAAGGACAGTCTAAGGGTGAACACTGAAGCTTTCTTT
CASKDSLRVNTEAFF
>TRBV14|14|TRBJ2-1|NA|NA
TGTGCCAGCAGCCAGCTGCAGGGCCCTAATGAGCAGTTCTTC
CASSQLQGPNEQFF
>TRBV28|14|TRBJ1-2|few|NA
TGTGCCAGCAGTCCCCGGGACATCTACTATGGCTACACCTTC
CASSPRDIYYGYTF
>TRBV27|12|TRBJ1-2|many|NA
TGTGCCAGCAGTTCCGGCGGAAATGGCTACACCTTC
CASSSGGNGYTF
>TRBV20-1|18|TRBJ2-5|NA|TRBD2
TGCAGTGCTTTTTTGCCCGGGACTAGCGGGAAGGGCCAAGAGACCCAGTACTTC
CSAFLPGTSGKGQETQYF
>TRBV2|15|TRBJ2-5|NA|TRBD1
TGTGCCAGCAGTGAAAAGACAGGGGGCGAGGAGACCCAGTACTTC
CASSEKTGGEETQYF
>TRBV27|10|TRBJ2-3|few|NA
TGTGCCCGCCGGTGCGATACGCAGTATTTT
CARRCDTQYF
>TRBV2|14|TRBJ1-1|many|TRBD1
TGTGCCAGCAGTTCCGGGACAGGGGTTACTGAAGCTTTCTTT
CASSSGTGVTEAFF
>TRBV3-1|15|TRBJ2-3|few|NA
TGTGCCAGCAGCCAAGTGTCCCTCGGCACAGATACGCAGTATTTT
CASSQVSLGTDTQYF
>TRBV5-1|15|TRBJ1-2|NA|TRBD1
TGCGCCAGCAGCCTTTCCCCCGGGACAGGGGATGGCTACACCTTC
CASSLSPGTGDGYTF
>TRBV29-1|13|TRBJ2-2|many|NA
TGCAGCGTTGAGGACGGGAACACCGGGGAGCTGTTTTTT
CSVEDGNTGELFF
>TRBV10-3|14|TRBJ1-2|many|NA
TGTGCCATCAGTGACACCCGGGGGCTCTATGGCTACACCTTC
CAISDTRGLYGYTF
>TRBV12-3/TRBV12-4|16|TRBJ2-5|many|TRBD2
TGTGCCAGCAGTTTAGTACTAGCGGGAGATGTAGAGACCCAGTACTTC
CASSLVLAGDVETQYF
>TRBV27|14|TRBJ2-7|few|NA
TGTGCCAGCAGTTCGAGGACACCAGTTTACGAGCAGTACTTC
CASSSRTPVYEQYF
>TRBV28|16|TRBJ1-5|many|NA
TGTGCCAGCAGTTTATGGGACGGGGCATCTCGACAGCCCCAGCATTTT
CASSLWDGASRQPQHF
>TRBV7-9|14|TRBJ2-7|NA|NA
TGTGCCAGCAGCCCTAGACAGGACCCCTACGAGCAGTACTTC
CASSPRQDPYEQYF